This T cell receptor beta chain was profiled in a study of T cells in lung cancer brain metastases. TCRdb keeps only in-frame clones here, not all; method: immunoSEQ multiplex PCR. The sample lists about 4,200 clones, roughly 89% occurring once. Germline CDR1 and CDR2: SGHRS and YFSETQ. V dropped 0 bases and J dropped 6; count of bases not matched to a gene: 3. The CDR3 totals 13 residues. Sample: tumor tissue from the primary lung tumor. The sequence derives from a man aged 55 to 70 with non-small cell lung cancer. The chain is built from TRBV5-1 and TRBJ2-7; TRBD1 matches 7 bases. DNA for the CDR3: TGCGCCAGCAGCTTGGGACAGGGAACCGAGCAGTACTTC. Its protein product is CASSLGQGTEQYF.